These T cell receptor beta chains were read from a single sample in a study of shared clonotypes between healthy human individuals. The protocol was immunoSEQ multiplex PCR, while the TCRdb copy is restricted to in-frame clones and leaves out a portion. This table has some 1,100,000 clones, approximately 80% appearing once. The sample taken for sequencing was memory CD4+ T cells from PBMCs. The receptors stem from a man between 18 and 35 years old in good health. Some clones in this sample may be carry-over from other donors' samples. The CDR3 runs from the conserved cysteine through the conserved F or W. A D gene is named only where the DNA matches it firmly. Clone size is given for some rows only: seen once, a few or many times, or a class if the clone is expanded.

V	size	D	J	DNA	CDR3
TRBV4-3	once	-	TRBJ1-6	TGCGCCAGCAGCCAAGAGGCCTATAATTCACCCCTCCACTTT	CASSQEAYNSPLHF
TRBV6-6	-	-	TRBJ1-5	TGTGCCAGCAGGATCTCCAATCAGCCCCAGCATTTT	CASRISNQPQHF
TRBV6-5	-	TRBD2	TRBJ2-4	TGTGCCAGCAGTTGGGCCGGGACTAGCGGCATTAACATTCAGTACTTC	CASSWAGTSGINIQYF
TRBV19	-	-	TRBJ1-5	TGTGCCAGTAGTATACACAGGGTGCGTCAGCCCCAGCATTTT	CASSIHRVRQPQHF
TRBV28	-	TRBD2	TRBJ2-1	TGTGCCAGCAGCCTCGGGACTAGTGCTAGGTGGCAGTTCTTC	CASSLGTSARWQFF
TRBV30	-	-	TRBJ1-6	TGTGCCTGGAGTGACTGGGCGCGGAATTCACCCCTCCACTTT	CAWSDWARNSPLHF
TRBV28	-	TRBD1	TRBJ1-4	TGTGCCAGCACAGGGGGCGGAAGGGAAAAACTGTTTTTT	CASTGGGREKLFF
TRBV7-9	-	-	TRBJ2-5	TGTGCCAGCAGCCCGCGCAGAACCCCCCAAGAGACCCAGTACTTC	CASSPRRTPQETQYF
TRBV11-1	-	-	TRBJ2-2	TGTGCCAGCAGCTTAGGGGGCATCCGGAACACCGGGGAGCTGTTTTTT	CASSLGGIRNTGELFF
TRBV10-3	few	TRBD1	TRBJ1-4	TGTGCCATTGGCAGTGGGGGACAGGGTGCAACTAATGAAAAACTGTTTTTT	CAIGSGGQGATNEKLFF
TRBV6-5	-	-	TRBJ2-2	TGTGCCACCTCGTCACCGAACACCGGGGAGCTGTTTTTT	CATSSPNTGELFF
TRBV7-3	-	TRBD2	TRBJ2-2	TGTGCCAGCAGTCCGCTAGCGGGAGGGTCCGGGGAGCTGTTTTTT	CASSPLAGGSGELFF
TRBV7-2	-	-	TRBJ1-1	TGTGCCAGCAGCCGTTCCCCCCAGGGCGGGTATGAAGCTTTCTTT	CASSRSPQGGYEAFF
TRBV5-1	-	TRBD1	TRBJ1-1	TGCGCCAGCAGCTTGGCCGGGGGGACAGAAGCCGAAGCTTTCTTT	CASSLAGGTEAEAFF
TRBV2	-	-	TRBJ2-1	TGTGCCAGCAGTGATATTGGACTCCATGAGCAGTTCTTC	CASSDIGLHEQFF
TRBV2	-	-	TRBJ2-7	TGTGCCAGCAGTGAAGAGGGCCGTTCCTACGAGCAGTACTTC	CASSEEGRSYEQYF
TRBV7-3	-	-	TRBJ2-3	TGTGCCAGCAGCCGGGACTCTTTCACAGATACGCAGTATTTT	CASSRDSFTDTQYF
TRBV5-1	-	TRBD2	TRBJ2-1	TGCGCCAGCAGCTTGATGAATAATGCAGCGGGAGGCGGGAGTGAGCAGTTCTTC	CASSLMNNAAGGGSEQFF
TRBV29-1	-	-	TRBJ2-4	TGCAGCGTTGCATTGCTTTCGTCGGGATCCAAAAACATTCAGTACTTC	CSVALLSSGSKNIQYF
TRBV19	few	-	TRBJ1-1	TGTGCCAGTAGTATGGGACGGATGAACACTGAAGCTTTCTTT	CASSMGRMNTEAFF
TRBV11-1	-	-	TRBJ1-1	TGTGCCAGCAGCTTAACCACGAACACTGAAGCTTTCTTT	CASSLTTNTEAFF
TRBV28	-	-	TRBJ2-5	TGTGCCAGCAGTTTAAGCGGAGGAGAGACCCAGTACTTC	CASSLSGGETQYF
TRBV5-1	-	-	TRBJ2-2	TGCGCCAGCAGCTTGGATGGCACCGGGGAGCTGTTTTTT	CASSLDGTGELFF
TRBV4-1	many	TRBD1	TRBJ2-5	TGCGCCAGCAGCCGGGGGACAGGGAGGGGAGAGACCCAGTACTTC	CASSRGTGRGETQYF
TRBV5-1	-	-	TRBJ2-5	TGCGCCAGCAGCCCCGCCCCCGGCGGGATACAAGAGACCCAGTACTTC	CASSPAPGGIQETQYF
TRBV27	once	-	TRBJ2-1	TGTGCCAGCGGATACAATGAGCAGTTCTTC	CASGYNEQFF
TRBV2	-	TRBD2	TRBJ2-1	TGTGCCAGCAGTCGACTAGCGGGACTTTACAATGAGCAGTTCTTC	CASSRLAGLYNEQFF
TRBV6-5	-	-	TRBJ2-1	TGTGCCAGCAGTTACTCGCCCCGAAGGACCGAGCAGTTCTTC	CASSYSPRRTEQFF
TRBV28	-	-	TRBJ1-1	TGTGCCAGCAGGAAGGACAGCCGAGCTTTCTTT	CASRKDSRAFF
TRBV29-1	-	-	TRBJ2-1	TGCAGGGGGGTGTCCTACAATGAGCAGTTCTTC	CRGVSYNEQFF
TRBV7-2	-	TRBD1	TRBJ1-3	TGTGCCAGCAGCCACCTCAGGGACAGCTCTGGAAACACCATATATTTT	CASSHLRDSSGNTIYF
TRBV4-1	-	-	TRBJ2-2	TGCGCCAGCAGCCATGCCACGAACACCGGGGAGCTGTTTTTT	CASSHATNTGELFF
TRBV28	-	-	TRBJ1-4	TGTGCCAGCGGTCGGGTGCCTAATGAAAAACTGTTTTTT	CASGRVPNEKLFF
TRBV11-2	-	-	TRBJ1-2	TGTGCCAGCAGATCCATCGGAGGCAACTATGGCTACACCTTC	CASRSIGGNYGYTF
TRBV10-3	-	-	TRBJ2-7	TGTGCCATCAGTCGGACTCACACGAGCTCCTACGAGCAGTACTTC	CAISRTHTSSYEQYF
TRBV4-1	few	TRBD1	TRBJ2-7	TGCGCCAGCAGCCAGGGGACAGGGCCCTACGAGCAGTACTTC	CASSQGTGPYEQYF
TRBV11-2	-	-	TRBJ1-1	TGTGCCAGCAGCCCCGGACAATTCACTGAAGCTTTCTTT	CASSPGQFTEAFF
TRBV6-5	-	TRBD1	TRBJ1-2	TGTGCCAGCAGTTACCCGGGACAGGGTGGCTACACCTTC	CASSYPGQGGYTF
TRBV27	-	TRBD1	TRBJ2-1	TGTGCCAGCAGTTCGCCCCTTATAGGGACAGAGACCTACAATGAGCAGTTCTTC	CASSSPLIGTETYNEQFF
TRBV4-2	-	-	TRBJ2-5	TGTGCCAGCAGCCAAAACCCAGCGGGCATCCAAGAGACCCAGTACTTC	CASSQNPAGIQETQYF
TRBV5-1	-	-	TRBJ1-4	TGCGCCAGCAGCCCGTCCAGGGACTCACCTAATGAAAAACTGTTTTTT	CASSPSRDSPNEKLFF
TRBV19	-	-	TRBJ2-5	TGTGCCAGTAGTATGGCAGAAAGGTTTGAGACCCAGTACTTC	CASSMAERFETQYF
TRBV4-3	-	TRBD1	TRBJ1-4	TGCGCCAGCAGCTACTACAGGGGAGGTGAAAAACTGTTTTTT	CASSYYRGGEKLFF
TRBV18	-	TRBD1	TRBJ2-7	TGTGCCAGCTCCCCTTGGGGACAGGGTGCAGACGAGCAGTACTTC	CASSPWGQGADEQYF
TRBV2	few	-	TRBJ2-3	TGTGCCAGCAAACCAAGTTATAGCACAGATACGCAGTATTTT	CASKPSYSTDTQYF
TRBV28	-	TRBD2	TRBJ2-6	TGTGCCAGCACCTCGATAGCGGGGGGTGACTCTGGGGCCAACGTCCTGACTTTC	CASTSIAGGDSGANVLTF
TRBV5-1	-	TRBD1	TRBJ2-7	TGCGCCAGCAGCTCACGACAGGGTAACTACGAGCAGTACTTC	CASSSRQGNYEQYF